The clone carrying this TCR beta chain was recorded once. The data derive from a study of patients and donors after allogeneic stem cell transplantation. TCRdb passed the RT-PCR reads through MiXCR, listing each CDR3 protein once. The repertoire holds about a million distinct CDR3 sequences, with about a sixth as singletons. Germline CDR1 LNHDA, CDR2 SQIVND (reference sequence). The CDR3 is 15 amino acids. V shed 3 bases and J shed 0 bases, with 9 bases lying between them. The V call is TRBV19, the J call TRBJ1-5, with D perhaps TRBD1 (6 bases). The source is a human donor who was either an allogeneic HSCT recipient or a stem cell or donor lymphocyte infusion donor (not recorded which). It is not recorded whose cells these are; they may come from a transplant donor. The specimen sequenced was blood, either unsorted or a sorted T cell fraction (not recorded which). In DNA form, the CDR3 reads TGTGCCAGTAGTATGGGACATCGTAGCAATCAGCCCCAGCATTTT. Translation: CASSMGHRSNQPQHF.